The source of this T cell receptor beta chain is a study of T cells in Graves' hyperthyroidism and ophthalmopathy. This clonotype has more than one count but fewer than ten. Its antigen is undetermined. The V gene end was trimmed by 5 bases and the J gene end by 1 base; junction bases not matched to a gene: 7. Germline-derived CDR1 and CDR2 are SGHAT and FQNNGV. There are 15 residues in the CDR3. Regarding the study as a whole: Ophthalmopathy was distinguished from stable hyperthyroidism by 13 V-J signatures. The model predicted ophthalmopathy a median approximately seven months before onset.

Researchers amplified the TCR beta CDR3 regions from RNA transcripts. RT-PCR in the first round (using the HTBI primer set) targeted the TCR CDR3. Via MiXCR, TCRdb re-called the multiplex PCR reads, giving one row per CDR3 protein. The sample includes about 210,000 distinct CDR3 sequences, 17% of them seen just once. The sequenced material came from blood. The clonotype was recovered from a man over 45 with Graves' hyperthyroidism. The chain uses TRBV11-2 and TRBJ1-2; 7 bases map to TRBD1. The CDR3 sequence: CASSPSGDSNYGYTF. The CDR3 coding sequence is TGTGCCAGCAGCCCCTCCGGGGACAGTAACTATGGCTACACCTTC. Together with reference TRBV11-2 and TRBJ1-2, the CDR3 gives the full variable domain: EAGVAQSPRYKIIEKRQSVAFWCNPISGHATLYWYQQILGQGPKLLIQFQNNGVVDDSQLPKDRFSAERLKGVDSTLKIQPAKLEDSAVYLCASSPSGDSNYGYTFGSGTRLTVV.